The 26 T cell receptor beta chains in this list originate from one sample, sequenced in a study of human T cells and chemical hapten exposure. TCRdb reprocessed the RACE reads with MiXCR, giving one entry per CDR3 protein. Seen here are fewer than 140,000 distinct CDR3 sequences, roughly 12% observed once, and the top ten hold about 1.6%. Time point meaning: pre-sensitization, week 0. The treatment: therapeutic diphenylcyclopropenone sensitization with weekly scalp DPC. The sequencing here drew on whole blood, taken in connection with sensitization to the hapten diphenylcyclopropenone (DPC). The receptors shown here come from a woman in her fifties or sixties with alopecia areata. Some clones in this sample may be carry-over from other donors' samples.

The V gene is TRBV5-4, the J gene TRBJ2-2, with 9 bases matching TRBD1. Germline V lookup: CDR1 SGHNT, CDR2 YYREEE (reference sequence). V shed 4 bases and J 1 base; nucleotides not matched to a gene: 5. The CDR3 spans 16 residues. As DNA, the CDR3 is TGTGCCAGCAGCACTCCGGGACAGGGGAACACCGGGGAGCTGTTTTTT. Amino acid sequence: CASSTPGQGNTGELFF.

The genes are TRBV7-9 and TRBJ2-1; D gene uncertain. The V gene's germline CDR1 is SEHNR and CDR2 FQNEAQ (reference sequence). The CDR3 has 15 amino acids. Trimming removed 5 bases at V and 7 bases at J, with 18 bases between. The CDR3 sequence is CASSIRPQLRNEQFF. The CDR3 DNA is TGTGCCAGCAGCATTCGACCGCAGTTGAGGAATGAGCAGTTCTTC.

V gene TRBV7-8 combines with J gene TRBJ1-2; D is unresolved. The CDR3 is made up of 14 amino acids. Germline values: CDR1 SGHVS, CDR2 FQNEAQ. Trimming removed 1 base from V and 0 bases from J, with 6 bases in between. In nucleotides, the CDR3 is TGTGCCAGCAGCTTAGGGATTTCTAACTATGGCTACACCTTC. It codes for CASSLGISNYGYTF.

This clonotype appeared a few times. This sequence joins TRBV20-1 and TRBJ1-1; D is possibly TRBD1 (5 bases). Deletions cut 3 bases from V and 5 bases from J, with 16 bases between. CDR1 is DFQATT, CDR2 SNEGSKA, per germline (reference sequence). The CDR3 has 14 residues. CDR3 region: CSARKGGAKTEAFF. The CDR3 DNA reads as TGCAGTGCTAGGAAGGGAGGGGCTAAAACTGAAGCTTTCTTT.

The chain carries TRBV28 and TRBJ1-5, with 7 nucleotides matching TRBD1. CDR3 size: 14 residues. With V trimmed by 4 bases and J by 8 bases, 8 bases remained unmatched. The germline CDR1 and CDR2 sequences are MDHEN and SYDVKM. This CDR3 is CASSWTGGNKPQHF. The CDR3 nucleotides read TGTGCCAGCAGTTGGACAGGCGGGAATAAGCCCCAGCATTTT.

This clonotype appeared a few times. The chain employs TRBV5-5 and TRBJ2-5, with TRBD1 matching over 8 bases. CDR3 length: 14 residues. CDR1 and CDR2 from the germline V gene are SGHKS and YYEKEE (reference sequence). The V segment lost 5 bases and the J segment 5 bases; nucleotides outside the gene matches: 8. The CDR3 here is CASRSGSGGETQYF. In DNA form, the CDR3 reads TGTGCCAGCAGATCGGGGTCAGGGGGCGAGACCCAGTACTTC.

The V gene is TRBV29-1, the J gene TRBJ1-5, with no clear D. Germline CDR1 and CDR2: SQVTM and ANQGSEA. V was trimmed by 0 bases and J by 5 bases, leaving 8 bases between them. This CDR3 comprises 13 residues. The CDR3 region is CSVEEGRDQPQHF. The CDR3 DNA is TGCAGCGTTGAAGAGGGTCGGGATCAGCCCCAGCATTTT.

The rearrangement links TRBV11-2 to TRBJ1-1; D gene unclear. Germline CDR1 and CDR2: SGHAT and FQNNGV. V was pared by 3 bases and J by 10 bases, with 12 bases between. The CDR3 is made up of 12 amino acids. The CDR3 protein is CASSFSPPAAFF. As DNA, the CDR3 is TGTGCCAGCAGCTTTAGTCCCCCGGCAGCTTTCTTT.

This clonotype was observed many times. The V and J genes are TRBV29-1 and TRBJ2-1; 9 nucleotides line up with TRBD2. The CDR3 has 15 residues. The V gene end was trimmed by 5 bases and the J gene end by 0 bases; junction bases not matched to a gene: 5. Germline loops: CDR1 SQVTM, CDR2 ANQGSEA. Here the CDR3 reads CSVPLAGSSYNEQFF. The CDR3 DNA follows: TGCAGCGTTCCCCTAGCGGGAAGCTCCTACAATGAGCAGTTCTTC.

CDR3 amino acids: CASSPPGDRSYEQYF. The CDR3 DNA reads as TGTGCCAGCAGTCCCCCCGGTGATAGGTCCTACGAGCAGTACTTC. This chain links TRBV28 with TRBJ2-7, with no clear D. Germline-derived CDR1 and CDR2 are MDHEN and SYDVKM. The CDR3 contains 15 residues. V gave up 5 bases and J gave up 1 base, with 15 bases separating them.

The table lists this clonotype with many counts. The rearrangement links TRBV12-3 or TRBV12-4 to TRBJ2-2, with D maybe TRBD2 (5 bases). V lost 3 bases and J 2 bases, leaving 13 bases between the germline ends. There are 16 residues in the CDR3. This CDR3 reads CASSFSLLANTGELFF. The CDR3 DNA is TGTGCCAGCAGTTTCAGCCTCCTAGCCAACACCGGGGAGCTGTTTTTT.

This clonotype appeared a few times. The rearrangement joins TRBV4-1 to TRBJ2-5; D is possibly TRBD1 or TRBD2 (6 bases each). Germline V lookup: CDR1 MGHRA, CDR2 YSYEKL. CDR3 size: 17 residues. The germline V and J ends were trimmed by 4 bases and 5 bases, with 23 bases remaining between them. The CDR3 spells CASSRGAIGGPPETQYF. The CDR3 region has the DNA TGCGCCAGCAGCCGCGGGGCCATAGGGGGGCCCCCGGAGACCCAGTACTTC.

This clonotype was observed a handful of times. V usage is TRBV7-9 and J usage is TRBJ2-7; no clear D gene. The V end lost 5 bases, the J end lost 3 bases, and 8 bases lay between the germline ends. This CDR3 contains 12 residues. The germline V gene has CDR1 SEHNR and CDR2 FQNEAQ (reference sequence). This chain's CDR3 is CASSPTDYEQYF. The CDR3 DNA reads TGTGCCAGCAGCCCGACGGACTACGAGCAGTACTTC. The whole variable domain, remainder taken from reference TRBV7-9 and TRBJ2-7, is DTGVSQNPRHKITKRGQNVTFRCDPISEHNRLYWYRQTLGQGPEFLTYFQNEAQLEKSRLLSDRFSAERPKGSFSTLEIQRTEQGDSAMYLCASSPTDYEQYFGPGTRLTVT.

This clonotype was counted between two and nine times. Because the CDR3's place on the DNA is in doubt, the DNA is left out and the CDR3 is given as listed by TCRdb. The chain is built from TRBV7-9 and TRBJ1-6. The CDR3 sequence runs 14 residues, both termini included. Germline-derived CDR1 and CDR2 are SEHNR and FQNEAQ (reference sequence). The CDR3 here is CASSILGLGSSLHF.

J is TRBJ1-1 and V is TRBV28; D might be TRBD1 (5 bases). Trimming left V 5 bases short and J 0 bases short, with 16 bases between. Germline assignment: CDR1 MDHEN and CDR2 SYDVKM. The CDR3 spans 16 residues. CDR3 protein: CASSPWGRAVNTEAFF. The CDR3 region has the DNA TGTGCCAGCAGTCCCTGGGGCAGGGCGGTGAACACTGAAGCTTTCTTT. The variable domain in full, completed from reference TRBV28 and TRBJ1-1, reads DVKVTQSSRYLVKRTGEKVFLECVQDMDHENMFWYRQDPGLGLRLIYFSYDVKMKEKGDIPEGYSVSREKKERFSLILESASTNQTSMYLCASSPWGRAVNTEAFFGQGTRLTVV.

The J gene is TRBJ2-4, the V gene TRBV29-1; no definite D call. CDR3 length: 12 residues. Trimming pared 6 bases from V and 0 bases from J, leaving 6 bases between. Germline CDR1 is SQVTM and CDR2 is ANQGSEA. CDR3 region: CSVTLAKNIQYF. CDR3 bases: TGCAGCGTAACCCTAGCCAAAAACATTCAGTACTTC. Supplemented by reference TRBV29-1 and TRBJ2-4, the full variable domain reads SAVISQKPSRDICQRGTSLTIQCQVDSQVTMMFWYRQQPGQSLTLIATANQGSEATYESGFVIDKFPISRPNLTFSTLTVSNMSPEDSSIYLCSVTLAKNIQYFGAGTRLSVL.

V is TRBV20-1 and J is TRBJ1-2; unclear D gene. CDR1 DFQATT and CDR2 SNEGSKA come from the germline V gene (reference sequence). The CDR3 is made up of 9 amino acids. Trimming shortened V by 5 bases and J by 6 bases, and 4 bases separated the two germline ends. The CDR3 DNA reads TGCAGTGCTTTAAATGGCTACACCTTC. It codes for CSALNGYTF.

This clonotype showed up many times. This chain links TRBV6-5 with TRBJ1-4; no reliable D call. The CDR3 has 14 amino acids. The V end lost 4 bases, the J end lost 0 bases, and 6 bases lay between the germline ends. Germline lookup yields CDR1 MNHEY and CDR2 SVGAGI. For the CDR3, the DNA is TGTGCCAGCAGTTTATTAGCAACTAATGAAAAACTGTTTTTT. This encodes CASSLLATNEKLFF.

This clonotype was seen at least ten times. This sequence joins TRBV12-3 or TRBV12-4 and TRBJ1-4, with a possible D match to TRBD1 (5 bases). The CDR3 loop spans 14 amino acids. V was pared by 6 bases and J by 3 bases, with 11 bases between. Here the CDR3 reads CASSLGGANEKLFF. CDR3 nucleotide sequence: TGTGCCAGCAGCCTGGGGGGGGCTAATGAAAAACTGTTTTTT.

This clonotype has at least ten counts. V usage is TRBV29-1 and J usage is TRBJ1-5, with a possible D match to TRBD1 (6 bases). Germline CDR1 SQVTM, CDR2 ANQGSEA. This CDR3 contains 13 residues. Trimming took off 4 bases at V and 7 bases at J, with 14 bases between the two ends. The CDR3 DNA reads as TGCAGCGTTGGACAGGACGCCGAACAGCCCCAGCATTTT. It translates to CSVGQDAEQPQHF.

This clonotype was observed a few times. The J gene is TRBJ1-1, the V gene TRBV15; D ambiguous. The CDR3 extends over 14 amino acids. Germline lookup yields CDR1 LNHNV and CDR2 YYDKDF (reference sequence). V was pared by 0 bases and J by 1 base, with 6 bases between. CDR3 in amino acids: CATSRDLRNTEAFF. The DNA of the CDR3 is TGTGCCACCAGCAGAGACTTAAGGAACACTGAAGCTTTCTTT. Variable domain in full (rest from reference TRBV15 and TRBJ1-1): DAMVIQNPRYQVTQFGKPVTLSCSQTLNHNVMYWYQQKSSQAPKLLFHYYDKDFNNEADTPDNFQSRRPNTSFCFLDIRSPGLGDTAMYLCATSRDLRNTEAFFGQGTRLTVV.

The chain joins TRBV5-1 to TRBJ2-3; 9 positions match TRBD1. J gave up 3 bases and V 7 bases, and 15 bases lay outside the gene matches. CDR1 and CDR2 (germline): SGHRS, YFSETQ. CDR3 length equals 17 residues. The CDR3 loop is CASLKEPTGGGTDTQYF. The CDR3 DNA reads TGCGCCAGCCTAAAGGAACCGACAGGGGGAGGGACAGATACGCAGTATTTT.

This clonotype was detected many times. The chain combines TRBV6-5 with TRBJ2-5; D not certain. The CDR3 consists of 13 residues. Germline V gives CDR1 MNHEY, CDR2 SVGAGI. The germline V and J ends were trimmed by 0 bases and 0 bases, with 2 bases remaining between them. DNA of the CDR3: TGTGCCAGCAGTTACTCCAACCAAGAGACCCAGTACTTC. Translation gives CASSYSNQETQYF.

The J gene is TRBJ1-5, the V gene TRBV14; no clear D. The CDR3 consists of 13 residues. V was trimmed by 0 bases and J by 7 bases, leaving 7 bases between them. Looked up from germline, CDR1 is SGHDN and CDR2 is FVKESK. The CDR3 DNA is TGTGCCAGCAGCCAAGATCATAGGCAGCCCCAGCATTTT. Protein: CASSQDHRQPQHF. The variable domain in full, completed from reference TRBV14 and TRBJ1-5, reads EAGVTQFPSHSVIEKGQTVTLRCDPISGHDNLYWYRRVMGKEIKFLLHFVKESKQDESGMPNNRFLAERTGGTYSTLKVQPAELEDSGVYFCASSQDHRQPQHFGDGTRLSIL.

This clonotype was counted at least ten times. CDR3 amino acids: CASSLAQGTTEAFF. The CDR3 region has the DNA TGTGCCAGCAGCTTAGCCCAGGGGACCACTGAAGCTTTCTTT. The V call is TRBV7-2, the J call TRBJ1-1; tentative D call: TRBD1 (6 bases). Trimming pared 0 bases from V and 4 bases from J, leaving 9 bases between. CDR3 length: 14 residues. Germline lookup yields CDR1 SGHTA and CDR2 FQGNSA. The whole variable domain, remainder taken from reference TRBV7-2 and TRBJ1-1, is GAGVSQSPSNKVTEKGKDVELRCDPISGHTALYWYRQSLGQGLEFLIYFQGNSAPDKSGLPSDRFSAERTGGSVSTLTIQRTQQEDSAVYLCASSLAQGTTEAFFGQGTRLTVV.

V gene TRBV5-1 combines with J gene TRBJ1-1, with D maybe TRBD1 (6 bases). The V end lost 3 bases, the J end lost 3 bases, and 12 bases lay between the germline ends. The CDR3 loop spans 14 amino acids. The germline V gene has CDR1 SGHRS and CDR2 YFSETQ. CDR3: CASSWTGQHTEAFF. The CDR3 bases are TGCGCCAGCAGCTGGACCGGACAGCACACTGAAGCTTTCTTT.